The T cell receptor (beta chain) under discussion was sequenced for a study of blood T cell repertoires in COVID-19. About the study: Acute and convalescent COVID-19 specimens originated in the United States, Italy and Spain. T cells, B-cell-depleted T cells, or PBMCs supplied cDNA or gDNA.

Germline V CDR1 and CDR2: DFQATT, SNEGSKA (reference sequence). V was cut by 3 bases and J by 4 bases, with 12 bases left in between. This CDR3 comprises 13 residues. How the authors handled the data: Amplified reference gene primers provided the basis for estimating nucleated cell counts. TCRdb keeps only in-frame clones here, not all; method: immunoSEQ multiplex PCR. Clone size and the V and J calls come from that table; the DNA yielded D and trimming. The data contain under 80,000 clones, around nine tenths of them singletons. This TCR was sampled from a human donor in a cohort sampled during active COVID-19. The chain is built from TRBV20-1 and TRBJ1-1; D might be TRBD1 (5 bases). The sequencing input was peripheral blood. The CDR3 spells CSASGRGTTEAFF. Written as DNA, the CDR3 is TGCAGTGCTAGTGGGAGGGGTACCACTGAAGCTTTCTTT.